A selection of T cell receptor beta chains follows, all from one sample in a study of technical replicates of blood from a handful of donors. Generated by immunoSEQ multiplex PCR, the TCRdb table keeps only in-frame clones and is missing some. The sample contains tens of thousands of clones, 75% to 95% of which appear only once. The specimen was T cells isolated from PBMCs. These TCRs come from a human donor in good health. Some clones in this sample may be carry-over from other donors' samples. The CDR3 runs from the conserved cysteine through the conserved F or W. A D gene is named only where the DNA matches it firmly.

v_call: TRBV6-5
j_call: TRBJ1-2
d_call: .
cdr3_aa: CASSYSETVQGYTF
cdr3_nt: TGTGCCAGCAGTTACTCCGAAACAGTTCAGGGCTACACCTTC

v_call: TRBV27
j_call: TRBJ2-1
d_call: TRBD2
cdr3_aa: CASSSAPLSGSTYNEQFF
cdr3_nt: TGTGCCAGCAGTTCCGCCCCTCTCAGCGGGAGCACCTACAATGAGCAGTTCTTC

v_call: TRBV7-8
j_call: TRBJ1-1
d_call: .
cdr3_aa: CASSFAMNTEAFF
cdr3_nt: TGTGCCAGCAGCTTCGCTATGAACACTGAAGCTTTCTTT

v_call: TRBV28
j_call: TRBJ1-4
d_call: TRBD1
cdr3_aa: CASSLQGDEKLFF
cdr3_nt: TGTGCCAGCAGTCTACAGGGGGATGAAAAACTGTTTTTT

v_call: TRBV7-2
j_call: TRBJ2-7
d_call: .
cdr3_aa: CASSLADISEQYF
cdr3_nt: TGTGCCAGCAGCTTAGCCGACATAAGCGAGCAGTACTTC

v_call: TRBV19
j_call: TRBJ1-2
d_call: TRBD1
cdr3_aa: CASSRFRDSPYGYTF
cdr3_nt: TGTGCCAGTAGTAGATTTCGGGACAGCCCTTATGGCTACACCTTC

v_call: TRBV5-1
j_call: TRBJ1-1
d_call: TRBD1
cdr3_aa: CASNNRGENTEAFF
cdr3_nt: TGCGCCAGCAATAACAGGGGCGAGAACACTGAAGCTTTCTTT

v_call: TRBV27
j_call: TRBJ2-1
d_call: TRBD2
cdr3_aa: CASSLAGLAGEENEQFF
cdr3_nt: TGTGCCAGCAGTTTAGCGGGACTAGCGGGAGAAGAAAATGAGCAGTTCTTC

v_call: TRBV29-1
j_call: TRBJ1-4
d_call: .
cdr3_aa: CSVEGAQGTANEKLFF
cdr3_nt: TGCAGCGTTGAAGGTGCTCAGGGTACGGCTAATGAAAAACTGTTTTTT

v_call: TRBV30
j_call: TRBJ2-3
d_call: TRBD2
cdr3_aa: CAWSVSPPGWREGPDTQYF
cdr3_nt: TGTGCCTGGAGTGTATCCCCCCCTGGCTGGCGGGAGGGACCAGATACGCAGTATTTT

v_call: TRBV9
j_call: TRBJ2-7
d_call: .
cdr3_aa: CASSDITGEQYF
cdr3_nt: TGTGCCAGCAGCGACATAACGGGGGAGCAGTACTTC

v_call: TRBV7-3
j_call: TRBJ2-5
d_call: TRBD2
cdr3_aa: CASSLLAGSPQETQYF
cdr3_nt: TGTGCCAGCAGCTTACTAGCGGGCTCCCCCCAAGAGACCCAGTACTTC

v_call: TRBV14
j_call: TRBJ2-7
d_call: .
cdr3_aa: CASSQNSQGSEQYF
cdr3_nt: TGTGCCAGCAGCCAAAATTCACAGGGAAGCGAGCAGTACTTC